Given below is one T cell receptor beta chain in context. What it binds is not known. This specimen comes from a study of T-cell reconstitution after alpha-beta-depleted transplantation in children. Study observations and caveats: Some patients owed their high day-60 TCRbeta diversity to surviving recipient T cells and thymic progenitors.

Germline-derived CDR1 and CDR2 are SGHTA and FQGNSA. Trimming removed 8 bases at V and 4 bases at J, with 14 bases between. The CDR3 spans 13 residues. Unique molecular identifiers tagged the TCRbeta library. TCRdb re-called the PCR reads with MiXCR, one entry per CDR3 protein. The table has around 440,000 distinct CDR3 sequences, about 11% seen once. The sequences come from PBMCs, collected before TCRalphabeta/CD19-depleted stem cell transplant. The rearrangement uses TRBV7-2 and TRBJ1-1, with D possibly matching TRBD1 (6 bases). This TCR was sampled from a child aged 2-15 years with inherited bone marrow failure, due to receive a stem cell transplant. The CDR3 DNA reads TGTGCCAGCGCCTACAGGGAAGTCACTGAAGCTTTCTTT. This codes for CASAYREVTEAFF.